Listed here are 3 T cell receptor beta chains from one sample, sequenced in a study of Ad26.COV2.S vaccination and SARS-CoV-2 variants. This table comes from immunoSEQ multiplex PCR, and its TCRdb copy is limited to in-frame clones, with some not included. The data contain 400,000 to 450,000 clones, approximately 92% of them singletons. Treatment defined: over 15 received Ad26.COV2.S at low or high dose, single or two shots; 5 received placebo; per-sample allocation not given. Sampling was performed 63 days after the first vaccine or placebo injection. Sequenced here: peripheral blood, sampled in a trial of Ad26.COV2.S vaccine versus placebo. Source of these receptors: a person between 18 and 65 years old who received the Ad26.COV2.S COVID-19 vaccine or a placebo.

This sequence joins TRBV6-5 and TRBJ2-4, with D possibly TRBD1 on 8 matching bases. The CDR3 consists of 14 residues. Trimming took 5 bases from V and 5 from J, leaving 13 bases between them. From germline, CDR1 is MNHEY and CDR2 SVGAGI. CDR3: CASSRTGRENIQYF. In nucleotides, the CDR3 is TGTGCCAGCAGTAGGACAGGGAGGGAAAACATTCAGTACTTC.

The rearrangement uses TRBV9 and TRBJ2-7; D ambiguous. The V gene lost 4 bases and the J gene lost 6 bases, with 8 bases spanning the gap. Germline loops: CDR1 SGDLS, CDR2 YYNGEE. This CDR3 is 11 amino acids long. The CDR3 DNA sequence: TGTGCCAGCAGCCCCTGGGGCGAGCAGTACTTC. Protein product: CASSPWGEQYF. The variable domain in full, with the rest retrieved from reference TRBV9 and TRBJ2-7, is DSGVTQTPKHLITATGQRVTLRCSPRSGDLSVYWYQQSLDQGLQFLIQYYNGEERAKGNILERFSAQQFPDLHSELNLSSLELGDSALYFCASSPWGEQYFGPGTRLTVT.

This chain joins TRBV9 and TRBJ1-1; D call uncertain. Per the germline V gene, CDR1 is SGDLS and CDR2 is YYNGEE. V lost 1 base and J lost 0, with 7 bases in between. The CDR3 sequence is 14 residues long. The CDR3 region has the DNA TGTGCCAGCAGCGTAACCCTAATGAACACTGAAGCTTTCTTT. Protein sequence: CASSVTLMNTEAFF.